This TCR beta chain was captured by sequencing in a study of vaccination effects on CD4 cells after COVID-19. In the study overall: Samples collected post-vaccine were obtained a median of 72 days after the second dose. Study-level results: Marked clonal contraction was seen in infection- and vaccine-induced clones late after vaccination.

Antigen-specific CD4+ T cell clonotypes were called by their expansion after viral peptide-pool culture in ViraFEST. The authors isolated CD4+ T cells after around 9 days of culture. BNT162b2 vaccine or mRNA-1273 vaccine was given to participants in two doses. People in the vaccine group had not been infected with SARS-CoV-2 before, and their nucleocapsid antibodies were negative. CDR1 is SGHVS and CDR2 is FQNEAQ in the germline V gene. This CDR3 is built from 15 residues. The V gene lost 6 bases and the J gene lost 3 bases, with 14 bases spanning the gap. Profiled with immunoSEQ multiplex PCR; TCRdb holds only in-frame clones, not every one. The data show fewer than 85,000 clones, less than 80% seen once. For this clone: As yet, its antigen is unknown.

The clonotype originates from a human donor who received a COVID-19 vaccine. The input for sequencing was CD4+ T cells from PBMCs cultured with HCoV-OC43 spike peptides, taken after COVID-19 vaccination. Subset meaning: HCoV-OC43 spike overlapping peptide pool stimulation. The chain has TRBV7-8 and TRBJ1-4; tentative D call: TRBD1 (6 bases). Written as DNA, the CDR3 is TGTGCCAGCAGTCGAAACAGGGTTTCTAATGAAAAACTGTTTTTT. Protein product: CASSRNRVSNEKLFF.